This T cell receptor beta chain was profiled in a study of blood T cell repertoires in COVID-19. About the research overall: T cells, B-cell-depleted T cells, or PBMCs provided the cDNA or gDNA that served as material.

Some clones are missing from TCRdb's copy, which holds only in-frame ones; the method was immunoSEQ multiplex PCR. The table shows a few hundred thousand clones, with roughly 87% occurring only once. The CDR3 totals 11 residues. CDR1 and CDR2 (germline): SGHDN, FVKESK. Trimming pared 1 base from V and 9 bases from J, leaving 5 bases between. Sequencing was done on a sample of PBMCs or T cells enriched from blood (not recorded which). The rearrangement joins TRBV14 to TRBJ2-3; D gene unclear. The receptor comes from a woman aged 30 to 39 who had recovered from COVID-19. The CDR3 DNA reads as TGTGCCAGCAGCCAAGGTATAACGCAGTATTTT. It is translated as CASSQGITQYF.